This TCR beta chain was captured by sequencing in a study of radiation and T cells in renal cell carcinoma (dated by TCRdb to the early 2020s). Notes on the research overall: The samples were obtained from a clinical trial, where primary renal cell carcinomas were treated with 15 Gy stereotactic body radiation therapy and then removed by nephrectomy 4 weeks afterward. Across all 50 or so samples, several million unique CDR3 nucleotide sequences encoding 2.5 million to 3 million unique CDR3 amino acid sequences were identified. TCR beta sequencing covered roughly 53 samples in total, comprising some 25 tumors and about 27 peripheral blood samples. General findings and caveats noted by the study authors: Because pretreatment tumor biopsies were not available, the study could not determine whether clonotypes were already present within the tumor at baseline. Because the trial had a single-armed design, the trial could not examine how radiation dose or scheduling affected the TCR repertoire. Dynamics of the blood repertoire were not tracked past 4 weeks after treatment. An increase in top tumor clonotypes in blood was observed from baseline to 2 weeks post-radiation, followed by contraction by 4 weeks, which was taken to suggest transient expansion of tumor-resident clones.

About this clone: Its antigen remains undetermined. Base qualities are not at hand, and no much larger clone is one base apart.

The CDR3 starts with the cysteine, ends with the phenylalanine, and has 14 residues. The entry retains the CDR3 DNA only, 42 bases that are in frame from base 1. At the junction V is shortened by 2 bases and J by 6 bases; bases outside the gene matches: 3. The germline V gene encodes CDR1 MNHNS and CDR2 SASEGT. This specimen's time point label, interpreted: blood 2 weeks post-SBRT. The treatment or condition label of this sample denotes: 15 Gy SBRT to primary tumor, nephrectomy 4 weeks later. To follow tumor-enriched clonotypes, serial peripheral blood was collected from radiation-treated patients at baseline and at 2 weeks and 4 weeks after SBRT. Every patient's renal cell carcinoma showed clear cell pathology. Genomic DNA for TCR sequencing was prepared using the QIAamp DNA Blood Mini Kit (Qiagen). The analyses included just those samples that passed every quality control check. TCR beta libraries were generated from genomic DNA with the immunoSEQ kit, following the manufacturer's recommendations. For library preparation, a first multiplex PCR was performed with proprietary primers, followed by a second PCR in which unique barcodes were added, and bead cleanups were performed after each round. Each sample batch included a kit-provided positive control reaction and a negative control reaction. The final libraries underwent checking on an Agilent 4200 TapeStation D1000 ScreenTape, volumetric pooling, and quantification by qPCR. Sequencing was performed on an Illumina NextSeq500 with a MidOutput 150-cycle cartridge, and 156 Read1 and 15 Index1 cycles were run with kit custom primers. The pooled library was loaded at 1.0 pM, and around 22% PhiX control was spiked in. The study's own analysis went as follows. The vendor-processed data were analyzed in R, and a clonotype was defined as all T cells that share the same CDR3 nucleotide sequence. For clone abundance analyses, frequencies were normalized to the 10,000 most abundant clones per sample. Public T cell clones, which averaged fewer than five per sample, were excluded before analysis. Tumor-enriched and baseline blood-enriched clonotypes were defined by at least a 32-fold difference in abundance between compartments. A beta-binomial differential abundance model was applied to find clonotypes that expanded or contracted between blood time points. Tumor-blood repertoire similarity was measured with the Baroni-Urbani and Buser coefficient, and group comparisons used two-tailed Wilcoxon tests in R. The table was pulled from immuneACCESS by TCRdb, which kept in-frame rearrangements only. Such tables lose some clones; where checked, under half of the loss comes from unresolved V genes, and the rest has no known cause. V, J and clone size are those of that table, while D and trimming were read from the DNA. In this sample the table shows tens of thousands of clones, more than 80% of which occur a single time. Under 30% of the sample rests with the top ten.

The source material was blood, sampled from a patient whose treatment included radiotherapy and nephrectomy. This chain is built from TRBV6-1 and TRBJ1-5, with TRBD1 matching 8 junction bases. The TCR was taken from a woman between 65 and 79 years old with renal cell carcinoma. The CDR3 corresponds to CASSETGGRQPQHF. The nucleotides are TGTGCCAGCAGTGAAACAGGGGGACGTCAGCCCCAGCATTTT.